This T cell receptor (beta chain) was captured in a study of regulatory T cells in long-lasting Graves disease. Study as a whole: Graves' patients, diagnosed recently, had received antithyroid drugs under 3 months.

Through Arm-PCR of CDR3 regions and iRepertoire HTBI primers, TCR beta libraries were built. In the authors' methods: Sample data revealed approximately 56 TRBV and roughly 13 TRBJ segments. TCRdb processed the multiplex PCR reads anew with MiXCR; each CDR3 protein has one entry. These V and J calls originate from TCRdb's pipeline instead of the authors' own analysis. Seen here are over 350,000 distinct CDR3 sequences, approximately 14% observed once, and the top ten hold roughly 18%. The time point here: newly diagnosed GD, antithyroid drugs for less than 3 months. Isolated PBMC RNA provided the starting material for the TCR library. To note about this clonotype: What it binds is not known. Mismatch with germline at one junction end may stem from a read error.

Per the germline V gene, CDR1 is SEHNR and CDR2 is FQNEAQ (reference sequence). The CDR3 extends over 15 amino acids. Study findings and constraints: Possibly, accuracy suffered from the small sample size.

The sample also formed part of further work on T cells in Graves' hyperthyroidism and ophthalmopathy. That work states: Absent ophthalmopathy progression within 18 months defined stable Graves' hyperthyroidism.

The material was peripheral blood mononuclear cells (PBMCs), obtained at new diagnosis, from a patient treated with antithyroid drugs. V and J are TRBV7-9 and TRBJ2-3; TRBD1 agrees at 7 bases. The receptor comes from a woman aged 45-65 years with Graves disease. The CDR3 nucleotides read TGTGCCAGCAGCACCTACAGGGGATTAACAGATACGCAGTACTTT. It encodes CASSTYRGLTDTQYF.